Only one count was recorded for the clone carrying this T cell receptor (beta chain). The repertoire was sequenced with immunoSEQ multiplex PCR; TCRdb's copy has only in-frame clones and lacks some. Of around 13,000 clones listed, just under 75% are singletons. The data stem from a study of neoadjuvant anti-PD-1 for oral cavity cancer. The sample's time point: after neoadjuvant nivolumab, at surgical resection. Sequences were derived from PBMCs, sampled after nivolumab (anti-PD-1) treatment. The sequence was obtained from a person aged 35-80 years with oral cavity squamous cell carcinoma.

Here the CDR3 DNA reads TGTGCCACCAGCAGAGCAGGGACAGGGGGCTACGAGCAGTACTTC. It specifies CATSRAGTGGYEQYF. This sequence joins TRBV15 and TRBJ2-7, with 11 bases matching TRBD1. The length of the CDR3 is 15 residues. The V gene end was trimmed by 1 base and the J gene end by 3 bases; junction bases not matched to a gene: 2. The germline CDR1 and CDR2 sequences are LNHNV and YYDKDF (reference sequence).